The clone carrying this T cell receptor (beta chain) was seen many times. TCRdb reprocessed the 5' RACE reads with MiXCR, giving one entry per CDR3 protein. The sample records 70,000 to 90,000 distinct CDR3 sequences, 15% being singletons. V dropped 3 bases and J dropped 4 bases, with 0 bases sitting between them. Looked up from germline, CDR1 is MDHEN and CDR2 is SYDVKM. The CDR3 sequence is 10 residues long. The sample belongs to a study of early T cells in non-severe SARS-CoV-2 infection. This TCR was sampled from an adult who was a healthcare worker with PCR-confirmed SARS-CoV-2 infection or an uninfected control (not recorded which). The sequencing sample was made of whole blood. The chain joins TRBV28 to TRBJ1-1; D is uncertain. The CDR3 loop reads CASSFTEAFF. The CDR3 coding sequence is TGTGCCAGCAGTTTCACTGAAGCTTTCTTT.